A selection of T cell receptor beta chains follows, all from one sample in a study of blood T cell repertoires in COVID-19. The repertoire was sequenced with immunoSEQ multiplex PCR; TCRdb's copy has only in-frame clones and lacks some. The table lists 150,000 to 200,000 clones, 88% of them singletons, with approximately 2.1% in the top ten. Sequenced sample: peripheral blood. These receptors all come from a man in his forties or fifties who had recovered from COVID-19. CDR3s include the opening cysteine and the closing phenylalanine or tryptophan. The D gene is left open where the match is weak. Some rows have no size entry. The others give once, few or many, or a class for an expanded clone.

TRBJ2-2 TRBV6-2/TRBV6-3 - - TGTGCCAGCAGTACCCCTCGCGGCGGGGAGCTGTTTTTT CASSTPRGGELFF
TRBJ1-6 TRBV7-2 - - TGTGCCAGCAGCTCACTAGCCCAGGGAAGTAATTCACCCCTCCACTTT CASSSLAQGSNSPLHF
TRBJ1-2 TRBV13 TRBD1 few TGTGCCAGCAGCGAGAGATCCGGGACAGGGAACTATGGCTACACCTTC CASSERSGTGNYGYTF
TRBJ2-7 TRBV27 - - TGTGCCAGCCGAACCCCCAGTTCTTCCTACGAGCAGTACTTC CASRTPSSSYEQYF
TRBJ2-7 TRBV10-3 TRBD1 - TGTGCCATCAGAGGGGACAGGGATTACGAGCAGTACTTC CAIRGDRDYEQYF
TRBJ1-1 TRBV6-5 TRBD1 - TGTGCCAGCAGTTACTCGATGGGTACAGGGGGCACTGAAGCTTTCTTT CASSYSMGTGGTEAFF
TRBJ1-1 TRBV4-3 - - TGCGCCAGCAGCCAAGGCCCCGGGAACACTGAAGCTTTCTTT CASSQGPGNTEAFF
TRBJ1-1 TRBV7-3 - - TGTGCCAGCAGCTTACTAAGCAACACTGAAGCTTTCTTT CASSLLSNTEAFF
TRBJ2-7 TRBV28 - - TGTGCCAGCCCTCCATCCCGGGACTGGCCCTACGAGCAGTACTTC CASPPSRDWPYEQYF
TRBJ1-5 TRBV6-5 - - TGTGCCAGCACAACAGGGCCTCATCAGCCCCAGCATTTT CASTTGPHQPQHF
TRBJ1-5 TRBV21-1 - - TGTGCCAGCAGCACCGGACCGACGACAGGGGGCCATCAGCCCCAGCATTTT CASSTGPTTGGHQPQHF
TRBJ1-2 TRBV10-1 TRBD1 - TGCGCCAGCATAGTAGAACAGGGGAATGGCTACACCTTC CASIVEQGNGYTF
TRBJ2-7 TRBV5-1 TRBD2 - TGCGCCAGCAGCCGAGGGACTAGCGGAACTATCTACGAGCAGTACTTC CASSRGTSGTIYEQYF
TRBJ2-5 TRBV7-3 - - TGTGCCAGCAGCCATGCCGTGGAGGAGACCCAGTACTTC CASSHAVEETQYF
TRBJ1-5 TRBV30 - once TGTGCCTGGAGTGAAGGCAGGAGCAATCAGCCCCAGCATTTT CAWSEGRSNQPQHF
TRBJ1-5 TRBV5-1 TRBD1 - TGCGCCAGCAGCTTTGGGGGGACAGGGGGTCGTTATCAGCCCCAGCATTTT CASSFGGTGGRYQPQHF
TRBJ1-5 TRBV6-2/TRBV6-3 TRBD1 - TGTGCCAGCAGTTACTACGGCAGGGGGGCACTGAGCAATCAGCCCCAGCATTTT CASSYYGRGALSNQPQHF
TRBJ2-1 TRBV2 TRBD2 - TGTGCCAGCAGCTCTAGCGGGGGCTACAATGAGCAGTTCTTC CASSSSGGYNEQFF
TRBJ1-3 TRBV7-9 - - TGTGCCAGCAGCCCTAGCGGGAGGCCAGCTGGAAACACCATATATTTT CASSPSGRPAGNTIYF
TRBJ1-2 TRBV7-9 TRBD1 - TGTGCCAGCAGCGCCCCCCGGGACAGGGTCTATGGCTACACCTTC CASSAPRDRVYGYTF
TRBJ2-2 TRBV12-3/TRBV12-4 - - TGTGCCAGCAGTTCCCAGAACACCGGGGAGCTGTTTTTT CASSSQNTGELFF
TRBJ1-6 TRBV28 - - TGTGCCAGCAGTTCTCACAGGGTAGGAAATTCACCCCTCCACTTT CASSSHRVGNSPLHF